One TCR beta chain is described in this entry. What this receptor recognizes is not known. Within one base of it there is no much larger clone, and no base qualities were kept. The sample is drawn from a study of a mutant IDH1 vaccine in newly diagnosed glioma listed by TCRdb under 2021. For the study in its entirety: Vaccination began 4-6 weeks after radiotherapy alone, or alongside temozolomide cycles in the chemotherapy-containing groups. Peripheral blood was collected at six visits: V03 (baseline), V05, V07, V10, V12 and V13. Of the 25 to 40 patients who were treated, about 62% were male and about 40% were female, and the mean age was around 40 years. The week-35 safety follow-up took place at visit V12, and the week-47 end of study took place at visit V13. Prior to enrollment, patients had been given standard therapy consisting of radiotherapy alone, temozolomide alone, or radiochemotherapy with temozolomide, with the combination given to most patients. Longitudinal TCRB deep sequencing was performed for about two dozen treated patients wherever samples were available for exploratory analyses. Paper-wide results and their limitations: Vaccine-induced immune responses across multiple MHC alleles were detected in about 93% of patients. PBMC samples for TCRB deep sequencing were selected based on availability. Changes in the top peripheral T cell clonotypes picked up by TCRB sequencing did not appear to be linked to pseudoprogression. The authors noted that analyses of patient blood samples could not be reproduced because of sample limitations.

Library generation was performed with the immunoSEQ multiplex PCR assay. Rearranged TCR beta chain sequences were amplified using the hsTCRB Kit according to the manufacturer's protocol. TCRB libraries were sequenced on an Illumina MiSeq. Concerning the study's data processing: Demultiplexing, trimming and gene mapping were performed with the kit vendor's proprietary platform. TCRdb took over this immuneACCESS table, retaining in-frame rearrangements with V and J assigned. Such tables are incomplete; in checked studies, under half of the missing clones stem from an unresolved V gene, and the remainder is unexplained. The DNA was the basis for D and trimming; V, J and clone size are from that table. The sample data list tens of thousands of clones, and about 80% of these were observed just once. The ten largest account for under 4% of the sample. Reading the label with the study, this specimen's time point is: week 35, safety follow-up. A 20-mer mutant IDH1 peptide at 300 micrograms in Montanide made up each vaccine dose, which was injected subcutaneously together with topical imiquimod. Eight vaccinations were administered to patients in weeks 1, 3, 5, 7, 11, 15, 19 and 23, corresponding to visits V03 through V10. The donors had newly diagnosed IDH1-mutant astrocytomas of WHO grade 3 or 4 that showed loss of nuclear ATRX. The samples were drawn from NOA16, a multicentre, single-arm, open-label phase I trial in Germany that tested a mutant IDH1 peptide vaccine in humans for the first time. Genomic DNA for TCRB sequencing was isolated from EDTA blood with the DNeasy Blood and Tissue Kit.

The CDR3 goes from the cysteine to the phenylalanine over 16 residues. CDR3 DNA is the only sequence kept; it has 48 bases, read in frame from the first base. From a lookup of the germline V gene, CDR1 and CDR2 are MNHNS and SASEGT. V loses 2 bases of germline sequence and J loses 5 bases, and the interval between the two ends is 16 bases. This TCR was sampled from a middle-aged man with glioma. Some clones in this sample may be carry-over from other donors' samples. The rearranged chain carries TRBV6-1 and TRBJ2-1; a confident D gene designation cannot be given. The sequenced sample was PBMCs, obtained from a glioma patient whose treatment included an IDH1 peptide vaccine. The nucleotide sequence is given as TGTGCCAGCAGTGAAAGTGACACCTCACCGCACAATGAGCAGTTCTTC. Translated, it gives CASSESDTSPHNEQFF.